This T cell receptor (beta chain) was found in a study of tumor and adjacent non-tumor tissue in lung cancer. Findings of the study overall: Significantly higher TCR diversity was found in tumor than normal lung.

The CDR3 is 17 amino acids. Germline V gene data show CDR1 as MGHRA and CDR2 as YSYEKL. With 2 bases removed from V and 3 bases from J, the gap between germline ends came to 19 bases. A modified ARM-PCR protocol with three rounds of nested PCR amplified TCRbeta. TCRdb re-called the multiplex PCR reads through MiXCR, storing one row per CDR3 protein. The table records about 98,000 distinct CDR3 sequences, around three quarters of them present only once. RNA was extracted from bulk tissue without any cell sorting. This non-tumor lung sample came from over 3 cm beyond the tumor edge. Points on this clonotype: Its specificity is not known.

The chain employs TRBV4-1 and TRBJ1-2, with a weak D call TRBD1 (6 bases). The TCR originated in a man aged 55 to 70 with small cell lung cancer. Sequenced material: distant non-tumor lung tissue. This CDR3 reads CASSQLGSTRGYYGYTF. The CDR3 DNA reads as TGCGCCAGCAGCCAACTTGGGTCCACAAGGGGGTACTATGGCTACACCTTC.